This paragraph reports one T cell receptor (beta chain). As the sequencing template, cDNA was produced by extracting RNA and reverse transcribing it. Clones were sequenced by immunoSEQ multiplex PCR, and TCRdb holds only the in-frame ones, with some missing. The sample yields hundreds of thousands of clones, around 66% seen once. These data come from a study of CD8+ T cells in alopecia areata. V lost 3 bases, J lost 5 bases, and 6 bases stayed unmatched. CDR1 is SGHTA and CDR2 is FQGTGA in the germline V gene. This CDR3 spans 14 amino acids. Treatment noted: oral pan-JAK inhibitor, 5-10 mg twice daily. In alopecia areata patients, both lesional scalp punch biopsies and peripheral blood were collected.

The chain is built from TRBV7-3 and TRBJ1-1; 7 bases map to TRBD1. Specimen: CD4+ T cells sorted from blood, collected at approximately week 42, from a patient treated with tofacitinib. This clonotype originated in a human donor with alopecia areata. CDR3 DNA: TGTGCCAGCAGCTTCGACAGGGTGGGGACTGAAGCTTTCTTT. Translation: CASSFDRVGTEAFF.